A selection of T cell receptor beta chains follows, all from one sample in a study of technical replicates of blood from a few donors. Here immunoSEQ multiplex PCR was the method, and the copy in TCRdb shows in-frame clones only, minus some. This sample has some 70,000 clones; roughly 92% occur once, and the top ten carry over 0.35%. Sequencing was carried out using T cells isolated from PBMCs. The source of these receptors is a human donor in good health. Both conserved end residues are part of each CDR3. D genes are given only for firm matches. Only some rows state a clone size, as once, few, many or a class for expanded clones.

size	D	V	J	DNA	CDR3
-	-	TRBV19	TRBJ1-1	TGTGCCAGTCATTCAGACATTGAAGCTTTCTTT	CASHSDIEAFF
-	-	TRBV28	TRBJ1-1	TGTGCCAGCAGGGAGGGAGACCTTACGAACACTGAAGCTTTCTTT	CASREGDLTNTEAFF
-	-	TRBV19	TRBJ1-1	TGTGCCAGTAGTATGGCAGGCGCGAATATGAACACTGAAGCTTTCTTT	CASSMAGANMNTEAFF
once	-	TRBV29-1	TRBJ2-1	TGCAGCGTTGAGCGCTACAATGAGCAGTTCTTC	CSVERYNEQFF
-	TRBD1	TRBV20-1	TRBJ2-5	TGCAGTGCTCCCCGGGACAGGTCCCAGTACTTC	CSAPRDRSQYF
-	-	TRBV5-6	TRBJ2-7	TGTGCCAGCAGCGGGGGACACGACTACGAGCAGTACTTC	CASSGGHDYEQYF
-	-	TRBV30	TRBJ1-4	TGTGCCTGGAGCGTACTCGGTGAAAAACTGTTTTTT	CAWSVLGEKLFF
-	-	TRBV19	TRBJ1-1	TGTGCCAGTAGTCCCCGGGGAGGGACTGAAGCTTTCTTT	CASSPRGGTEAFF
-	-	TRBV28	TRBJ2-2	TGTGCCAGCGAGGGGGTGGCCGGGGAGCTGTTTTTT	CASEGVAGELFF
-	TRBD1	TRBV29-1	TRBJ1-2	TGCAGCGTTTGGGACAGCTATGGCTACACCTTC	CSVWDSYGYTF
-	TRBD1	TRBV6-1	TRBJ1-2	TGTGCCAGCAGTGGGACAGGGGGCGGCTACACCTTC	CASSGTGGGYTF
once	TRBD1	TRBV19	TRBJ1-1	TGTGCCAGTAGTCATGTACAGGGGATGAACACTGAAGCTTTCTTT	CASSHVQGMNTEAFF
-	-	TRBV19	TRBJ1-5	TGTGCCAGTAGTATCACAGGTGATGGCAATCAGCCCCAGCATTTT	CASSITGDGNQPQHF
-	TRBD1	TRBV4-3	TRBJ1-2	TGCGCCAGCAGCCAGTTATACGGGACAGGGGCTGGCTACACCTTC	CASSQLYGTGAGYTF
-	TRBD1	TRBV28	TRBJ1-1	TGTGCCAGCAGTTTCCGGACAGGAGGCGCTGAAGCTTTCTTT	CASSFRTGGAEAFF
-	TRBD2	TRBV5-4	TRBJ2-2	TGTGCCAGCAGCCTAGCGGGAGGGCCAAAAGGAGCCGGGGAGCTGTTTTTT	CASSLAGGPKGAGELFF
-	-	TRBV27	TRBJ2-7	TGTGCCAGCAGTTTAGGGGGGTACGCTGCCTACGAGCAGTACTTC	CASSLGGYAAYEQYF
-	-	TRBV9	TRBJ2-3	TGTGCCAGCAGCGTAGGTAGCCTTAGCACAGATACGCAGTATTTT	CASSVGSLSTDTQYF
few	TRBD2	TRBV10-3	TRBJ2-5	TGTGCCATCAATGGACCCATAGCGGGAGGGCCCGGTTTGGAGACCCAGTACTTC	CAINGPIAGGPGLETQYF
-	-	TRBV2	TRBJ2-3	TGTGCCAGCAGAGACACAGGGAGTGGGGATACGCAGTATTTT	CASRDTGSGDTQYF
-	TRBD1	TRBV6-5	TRBJ1-2	TGTGCCAGCAGTTACTCAGGGACAGGAACCTATGGCTACACCTTC	CASSYSGTGTYGYTF
-	-	TRBV11-2	TRBJ2-1	TGTGCCAGCAGCTTAGTGCGGGACAATGAGCAGTTCTTC	CASSLVRDNEQFF
-	-	TRBV4-1	TRBJ1-5	TGCGCCAGCAGCCAAGAATCCTTAGGAGGGGATAGCAATCAGCCCCAGCATTTT	CASSQESLGGDSNQPQHF
once	-	TRBV5-1	TRBJ2-7	TGCGCCAGCAGCTTGGCCATAGGAGGCGAGCAGTACTTC	CASSLAIGGEQYF
-	-	TRBV13	TRBJ1-3	TGTGCCAGCAGCCCTCGGCACAGCTCTGGAAACACCATATATTTT	CASSPRHSSGNTIYF
-	-	TRBV21-1	TRBJ1-1	TGTGCCAGCAGCAAACCGGGGGGCGATGAAGCTTTCTTT	CASSKPGGDEAFF
-	-	TRBV10-3	TRBJ2-3	TGTGCCATCTCCGGGAGAGTCGCAGATACGCAGTATTTT	CAISGRVADTQYF
once	TRBD2	TRBV7-2	TRBJ2-7	TGTGCCAGCAGCCCACCCCCGTATAGCGGGAAAACCTACGAGCAGTACTTC	CASSPPPYSGKTYEQYF
-	TRBD1	TRBV7-2	TRBJ1-3	TGTGCCAGCAGCCCCACGGGACAGGTTTATATTAACACCATATATTTT	CASSPTGQVYINTIYF
-	-	TRBV19	TRBJ2-7	TGTGCCAGTAGTATCTTTGGGGCCGGGTACGAGCAGTACTTC	CASSIFGAGYEQYF
-	TRBD2	TRBV11-2	TRBJ2-1	TGTGCCAGCAGCTTAAAGGGCGGGAGGGCCCCCAATGAGCAGTTCTTC	CASSLKGGRAPNEQFF
-	TRBD2	TRBV25-1	TRBJ2-1	TGTGCCAGCAGTGCTAGGACTAGCCGCGATGAGCAGTTCTTC	CASSARTSRDEQFF
-	-	TRBV10-2	TRBJ2-2	TGCGCCAGCAAACAATACAGGCCCAACACCGGGGAGCTGTTTTTT	CASKQYRPNTGELFF
once	-	TRBV9	TRBJ2-7	TGTGCCAGCAGCGAAAGTCTTTATAGCTCCTACGAGCAGTACTTC	CASSESLYSSYEQYF
-	-	TRBV5-1	TRBJ1-1	TGCGCCAGCAGCTTGGTCCCAGGGGCTAGGGACACTGAAGCTTTCTTT	CASSLVPGARDTEAFF